This passage covers 15 T cell receptor beta chains from one sample sequenced in a study of cytomegalovirus exposure and HLA in healthy donors. The primer mix had 60 Vbeta and 13 Jbeta primers. Some clones are missing from TCRdb's copy, which holds only in-frame ones; the method was immunoSEQ multiplex PCR. The repertoire holds about 130,000 clones, with over 60% as singletons. The sequenced sample consisted of PBMCs. These receptors were collected from a woman between 35 and 50 years old in good health and CMV-seropositive.

The chain is built from TRBV7-3 and TRBJ2-2; no firm D call. Deletions cut 2 bases from V and 4 bases from J, with 5 bases between. CDR1 and CDR2 (germline): SGHTA, FQGTGA. The CDR3 is 13 amino acids. The CDR3 nucleotides are TGTGCCAGCAGCTTATACGGCACCGGGGAGCTGTTTTTT. It translates to CASSLYGTGELFF.

V is TRBV4-3 and J is TRBJ1-4; no definite D call. V lost 3 bases and J lost 5, with 16 bases in between. CDR1 and CDR2 (germline): LGHNA, YSLEER. This CDR3 has 16 amino acids. The CDR3 DNA reads as TGCGCCAGCAGCCAGGCTACGGGGTTAGCCAATGAAAAACTGTTTTTT. Its protein is CASSQATGLANEKLFF.

The J gene is TRBJ2-7, the V gene TRBV28; TRBD2 aligns across 8 bases. Germline CDR1 is MDHEN and CDR2 is SYDVKM. With 10 bases clipped from V and 7 bases from J, the junction kept 15 bases outside the gene matches. This CDR3 is built from 14 residues. The CDR3 nucleotides read TGTGCCACCTCTGGGGTAGCGGGAAGGAGGGAGCAGTACTTC. Residues: CATSGVAGRREQYF.

The chain joins TRBV6-1 to TRBJ1-1, with D maybe TRBD1 (6 bases). CDR1 is MNHNS, CDR2 SASEGT, per germline. CDR3 length equals 13 residues. V was cut by 8 bases and J by 0 bases, with 10 bases left in between. CDR3 DNA sequence: TGTGCCAGCGGATCAGGGGTGAACACTGAAGCTTTCTTT. Translated, it gives CASGSGVNTEAFF.

The chain employs TRBV7-9 and TRBJ2-7; a possible D gene is TRBD1 (5 bases). V was shortened by 5 bases and J by 7 bases, with 15 bases between the two germline ends. The CDR3 totals 13 residues. Germline V gene sequence: CDR1 SEHNR, CDR2 FQNEAQ (reference sequence). The CDR3 region is CASSPQGVGEQYF. DNA for the CDR3: TGTGCCAGCAGCCCCCAAGGGGTGGGGGAGCAGTACTTC. Complete variable domain (other parts from reference TRBV7-9 and TRBJ2-7): DTGVSQNPRHKITKRGQNVTFRCDPISEHNRLYWYRQTLGQGPEFLTYFQNEAQLEKSRLLSDRFSAERPKGSFSTLEIQRTEQGDSAMYLCASSPQGVGEQYFGPGTRLTVT.

This chain connects TRBV2 to TRBJ1-4, with TRBD1 matching 8 bases. Germline V lookup: CDR1 SNHLY, CDR2 FYNNEI. This CDR3 is built from 14 residues. V shed 7 bases, J shed 7 bases, and the junction held 8 bases outside the gene matches. CDR3 loop: CASTRTGWAEKLFF. For the CDR3, the DNA is TGTGCCAGCACCCGGACAGGGTGGGCTGAAAAACTGTTTTTT.

The genes are TRBV29-1 and TRBJ2-7, with 7 bases aligning to TRBD2. Germline V gives CDR1 SQVTM, CDR2 ANQGSEA. The CDR3 spans 13 residues. The V and J ends lost 7 bases and 3 bases, in that order; junction bases with no gene match: 9. CDR3 sequence: CSAFTGGGYEQYF. The DNA for the CDR3 is TGCAGCGCCTTCACGGGCGGGGGCTACGAGCAGTACTTC.

Here the CDR3 reads CASSPLTGGETPLHF. Here the CDR3 DNA reads TGCGCCAGCAGCCCCCTCACAGGGGGCGAGACACCCCTCCACTTT. The chain employs TRBV5-1 and TRBJ1-6; TRBD1 matches at 9 bases. The CDR3 loop spans 15 amino acids. Germline CDR1 reads SGHRS; CDR2 reads YFSETQ. V was pared by 4 bases and J by 11 bases, with 10 bases of the junction left unmatched.

This clone is a singleton in its sample. The V call is TRBV6-5, the J call TRBJ2-1, with 7 bases aligning to TRBD2. Trimming cost V 1 base and J 9 bases; bases outside gene matches: 6. This CDR3 spans 14 amino acids. From germline, CDR1 is MNHEY and CDR2 SVGAGI. Here the CDR3 DNA reads TGTGCCAGCAGTTACTGGCGGGAGCAAGGTGAGCAGTTCTTC. This encodes CASSYWREQGEQFF.

This clone turned up a few times. The chain carries TRBV2 and TRBJ1-1, with D unclear. The germline V gene encodes CDR1 SNHLY and CDR2 FYNNEI. Trimming removed 8 bases from V and 2 bases from J, with 6 bases in between. This CDR3 has 11 amino acids. This chain's CDR3 is CASGFNTEAFF. The CDR3 bases are TGTGCCAGCGGCTTCAACACTGAAGCTTTCTTT.

The chain combines TRBV28 with TRBJ2-3; no definite D call. CDR1 and CDR2 from the germline V gene are MDHEN and SYDVKM. Trimming took off 3 bases at V and 2 bases at J, with 15 bases between the two ends. The CDR3 runs 16 residues. The CDR3 bases are TGTGCCAGCAGTTTGCTGGCTCGCACACACACAGATACGCAGTATTTT. Translation: CASSLLARTHTDTQYF.

This CDR3 reads CASRPTAGGENEQFF. CDR3 nucleotides: TGCGCCAGCAGACCTACAGCGGGAGGGGAAAATGAGCAGTTCTTC. This rearrangement joins TRBV10-2 to TRBJ2-1; 10 bases align to TRBD2. Germline CDR1 is WSHSY and CDR2 is SAAADI. Trimming cost V 6 bases and J 7 bases; bases outside gene matches: 9. The CDR3 is made up of 15 amino acids.

This chain links TRBV6-1 with TRBJ1-1, with D unclear. Trimming took 5 bases from V and 2 from J, leaving 12 bases between them. CDR3 length: 14 amino acids. Per germline, CDR1 MNHNS and CDR2 SASEGT. The CDR3 region has the DNA TGTGCCAGCAGTTCCCCCTTTAGTAACACTGAAGCTTTCTTT. The encoded protein is CASSSPFSNTEAFF.

The gene calls are TRBV18 and TRBJ1-1, with TRBD1 matching 10 bases. CDR3 length: 14 amino acids. Germline V gene lookup returns CDR1 KGHSH and CDR2 LQKENI. Trimming took 3 bases from V and 4 from J; bases not matched to a gene: 2. The CDR3 coding sequence is TGTGCCAGCTCACCGGGGGACAGGGGCACTGAAGCTTTCTTT. Its translation: CASSPGDRGTEAFF.

The gene calls are TRBV19 and TRBJ2-1; no firm D call. Trimming stripped 1 base from V and 4 bases from J, with 8 bases between. This CDR3 has 14 amino acids. Germline CDR1 and CDR2: LNHDA and SQIVND (reference sequence). The CDR3 nucleotides read TGTGCCAGTAGTATAGGGGCAGGTTACAATGAGCAGTTCTTC. Translation: CASSIGAGYNEQFF.